The source of this T cell receptor (beta chain) is a study of shared clonotypes between healthy human individuals (TCRdb year 2020). Some background on the complete study: The cohort comprised two women and a few men aged 18 to 49 years. Between about 0.85 and 9.5 billion PBMCs per donor were obtained by leukapheresis. Per donor, three plates each were used for CD4 naive and CD4 memory, two for CD8 naive, and one for CD8 memory. To increase sequencing depth and limit assay-specific biases, TCR repertoire library preparation and sequencing were carried out by different laboratories using diverse techniques. The study deeply sequenced blood TCR repertoires of five healthy adults to estimate repertoire size and the extent of clonotype sharing between individuals. The research as a whole found: The genetic and exposure-history diversity represented was limited by the small number of donors. Only blood was sampled, and tissue TCR repertoires likely differ from those in blood. Compared with non-shared clonotypes, the clonotypes found in all four sorted-subset donors had higher generation probabilities. Pairwise subsampling indicated that sequencing depth was expected to affect the degree of clonotype sharing among donors. Rarefaction of sorted-subset datasets indicated incomplete sequencing despite the large sequencing depth. Across four donors, roughly 5% of naive CD4, roughly 3.3% of naive CD8, 2% to 2.5% of memory CD4, and roughly 0.41% of memory CD8 clonotypes were shared. Estimated clonotype richness was generally larger for naive than for memory subsets.

Its CDR3 holds 14 amino acids, cysteine through phenylalanine. The read is trimmed to its CDR3 DNA, 42 bases read in frame from base 1. V and J are truncated by 0 bases and 1 base respectively, leaving an intervening sequence of 5 bases. Based on the germline V gene, the CDR1 and CDR2 sequences are SGDLS and YYNGEE. Using the deep immunoSEQ assay, multiplex PCR amplified TCR CDR3 regions from genomic DNA. Extracted genomic DNA from each cell subset was spread evenly across all wells of several immunoSEQ 96-well plates, with each plate serving as a replicate. For sorted subsets, around 200 ng genomic DNA, equal to tens of thousands of T cell genomes, was loaded into each replicate PCR. Purified libraries were measured with a Qubit 3.0 fluorometer, size-checked on a Bioanalyzer 2100, and measured again with the KAPA Library Quantification kit. A separate single-read 150-cycle Illumina NextSeq 550 flow cell was used to sequence each immunoSEQ 96-well plate. Under the source paper's analysis protocol: The immunoSEQ output contained only junctional sequences without quality scores, so filtering could not match that applied to full-length reads. To assign V/J genes and CDR3, sequences were annotated against IMGT germline references using PyIR, a Python wrapper for IgBLAST v1.9. Any read was removed if the V/J assignment was weak (E-value above 1e-6), the CDR3 was missing, or the read contained stop codons, out-of-frame junctions, or ambiguous translated residues. V3J clonotypes were defined by identical inferred V gene, J gene, and CDR3 amino acid sequence. Percentage overlap between repertoires was calculated by dividing the number of shared unique clonotypes by the size of the smaller repertoire. RTK rarefaction, the Chao1 estimator, and Recon v2.1 estimates of unobserved clonotypes were used to assess repertoire richness. OLGA was used to compute generation probabilities for all TCRbeta clonotypes that the gDNA method yielded from a handful of donors. Here the immuneACCESS table is served through TCRdb, limited to in-frame sequences with V and J called. Missing clones are a known gap in these copies; in checked studies unresolved V genes cover under half, and the rest lacks a known reason. D and trimming were read from the DNA, whereas the V and J calls and clone size are those reported in that table. The sample yields some 2,000,000 clones; under 97% were counted once. Roughly 0.13% of the sample comes from the top ten.

Donors were healthy HIV-negative adults with no recently reported acute infections or vaccinations. Only Caucasian adults living in Nashville, Tennessee, USA were represented among the donors. CD4+ T cells were enriched through magnetic negative selection, after which naive cells were positively selected on CD45RA and the remaining negative fraction served as the memory subset. After blood collection by leukapheresis, PBMCs were isolated using Ficoll-Histopaque density gradient centrifugation and then cryopreserved in the vapor phase of liquid nitrogen. Analytical flow cytometry was used to check the purity and quantity of each magnetically sorted T cell population. Each sorted fraction had its genomic DNA isolated and then quantified by UV absorbance on a Nanodrop 2000c. Notes on this clone: Its recognized antigen is unknown. It has no much larger one-base neighbor in the sample; base qualities were not kept. This sample includes further DNA sequences coding for the same CDR3.

Recombination connected TRBV9 to TRBJ1-5, with the D gene call left open. The origin of this receptor is a man aged 18 to 30 in good health. The sequencing input was naive CD4+ T cells sorted from blood. According to the study, the label for this sample's cell subset or site signals: CD45RA+ positively selected. The CDR3 protein: CASSVAGSNQPQHF. The nucleotide sequence reads TGTGCCAGCAGCGTAGCTGGAAGCAATCAGCCCCAGCATTTT.